The present entry profiles one T cell receptor (beta chain) with its context. V gave up 5 bases and J gave up 11 bases, with 21 bases separating them. CDR3 length: 14 residues. Germline CDR1 reads LNHDA; CDR2 reads SQIVND (reference sequence). The repertoire was sequenced with immunoSEQ multiplex PCR; TCRdb's copy has only in-frame clones and lacks some. The data contain about 350,000 clones, approximately 86% of them singletons. Treatment denoted: over 15 received Ad26.COV2.S at low or high dose, single or two shots; five or six received placebo; per-sample allocation not given. Sampling occurred on day 63 after the first vaccine or placebo injection. These data belong to a study of Ad26.COV2.S vaccination and SARS-CoV-2 variants.

The gene calls are TRBV19 and TRBJ1-1; no reliable D call. Sequenced here: peripheral blood, sampled in a trial of Ad26.COV2.S vaccine versus placebo. This clonotype was obtained from a person aged 18-60 years who received the Ad26.COV2.S COVID-19 vaccine or a placebo. In DNA, the CDR3 is TGTGCCAGTAGTCCCTCCAGGCAGAAAGGGAGGGCTTTCTTT. This sequence encodes CASSPSRQKGRAFF.